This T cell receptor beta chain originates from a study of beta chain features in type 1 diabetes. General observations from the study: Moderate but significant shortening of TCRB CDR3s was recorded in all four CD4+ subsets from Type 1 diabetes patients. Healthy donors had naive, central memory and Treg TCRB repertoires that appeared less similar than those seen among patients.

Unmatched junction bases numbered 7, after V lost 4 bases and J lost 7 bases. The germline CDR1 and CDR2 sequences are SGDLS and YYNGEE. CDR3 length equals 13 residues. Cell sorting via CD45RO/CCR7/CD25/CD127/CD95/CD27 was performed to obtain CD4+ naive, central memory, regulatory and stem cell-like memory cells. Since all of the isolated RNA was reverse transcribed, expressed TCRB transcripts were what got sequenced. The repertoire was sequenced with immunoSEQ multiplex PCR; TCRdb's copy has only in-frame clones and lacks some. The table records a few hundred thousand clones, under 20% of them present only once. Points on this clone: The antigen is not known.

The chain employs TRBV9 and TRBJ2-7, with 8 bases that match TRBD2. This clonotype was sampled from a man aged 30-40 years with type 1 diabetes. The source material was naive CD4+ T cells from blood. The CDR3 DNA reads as TGTGCCAGCAGCCTTAGCGGGACTGGAGAGCAGTACTTC. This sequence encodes CASSLSGTGEQYF.